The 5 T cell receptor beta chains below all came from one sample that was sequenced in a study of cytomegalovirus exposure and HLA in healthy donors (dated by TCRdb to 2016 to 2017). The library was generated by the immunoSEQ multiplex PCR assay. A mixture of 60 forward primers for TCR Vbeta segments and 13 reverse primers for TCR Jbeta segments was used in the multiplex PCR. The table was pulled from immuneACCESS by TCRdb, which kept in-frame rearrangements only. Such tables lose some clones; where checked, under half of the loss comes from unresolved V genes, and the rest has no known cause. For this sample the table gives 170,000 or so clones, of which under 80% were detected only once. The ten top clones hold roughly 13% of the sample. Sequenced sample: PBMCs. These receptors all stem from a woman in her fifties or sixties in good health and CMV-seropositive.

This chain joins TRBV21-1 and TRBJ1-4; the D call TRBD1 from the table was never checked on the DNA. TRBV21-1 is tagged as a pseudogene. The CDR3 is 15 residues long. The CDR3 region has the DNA TGTGCCAGCAGCAAAGATCGCCAGGGTAATGAAAAACTGTTTTTT. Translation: CASSKDRQGNEKLFF.

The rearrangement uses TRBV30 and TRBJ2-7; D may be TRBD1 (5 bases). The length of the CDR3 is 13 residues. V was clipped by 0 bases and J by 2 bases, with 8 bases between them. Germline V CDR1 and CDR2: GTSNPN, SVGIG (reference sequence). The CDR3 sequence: CAWSVDRAYEQYF. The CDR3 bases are TGTGCCTGGAGTGTAGACAGAGCCTACGAGCAGTACTTC.

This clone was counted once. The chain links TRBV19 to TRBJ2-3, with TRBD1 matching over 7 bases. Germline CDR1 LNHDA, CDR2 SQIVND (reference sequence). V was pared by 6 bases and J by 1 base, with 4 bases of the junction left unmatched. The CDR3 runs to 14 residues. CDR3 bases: TGTGCCAGTAGCCACAGGGGAGGCACAGATACGCAGTATTTT. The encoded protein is CASSHRGGTDTQYF.

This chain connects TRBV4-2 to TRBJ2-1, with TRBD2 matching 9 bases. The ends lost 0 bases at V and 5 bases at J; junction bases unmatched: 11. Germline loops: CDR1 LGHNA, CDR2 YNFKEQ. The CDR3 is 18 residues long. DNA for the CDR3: TGTGCCAGCAGCCAAGATCATCAAGGGCTAGCGGGAAACAATGAGCAGTTCTTC. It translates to CASSQDHQGLAGNNEQFF.

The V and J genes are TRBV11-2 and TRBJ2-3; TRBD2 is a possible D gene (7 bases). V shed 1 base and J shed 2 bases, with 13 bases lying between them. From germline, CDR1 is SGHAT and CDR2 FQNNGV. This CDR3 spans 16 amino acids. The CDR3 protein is CASSLVGGGPTDTQYF. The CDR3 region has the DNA TGTGCCAGCAGCTTAGTGGGGGGGGGCCCCACAGATACGCAGTATTTT.